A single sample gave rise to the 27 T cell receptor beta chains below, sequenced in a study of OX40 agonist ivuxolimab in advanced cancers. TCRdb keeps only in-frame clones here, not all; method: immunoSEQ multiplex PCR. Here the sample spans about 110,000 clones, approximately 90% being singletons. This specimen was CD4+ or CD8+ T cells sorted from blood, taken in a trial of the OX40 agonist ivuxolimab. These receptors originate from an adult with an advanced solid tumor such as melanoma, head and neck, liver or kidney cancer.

This chain's CDR3 is CASSRGSNTGELFF. The CDR3, as DNA: TGTGCCAGCAGTCGGGGGTCGAACACCGGGGAGCTGTTTTTT. V usage is TRBV6-5 and J usage is TRBJ2-2; perhaps TRBD2 as D (6 bases). The germline V gene has CDR1 MNHEY and CDR2 SVGAGI. V was pared by 5 bases and J by 0 bases, with 7 bases between. This CDR3 has 14 amino acids.

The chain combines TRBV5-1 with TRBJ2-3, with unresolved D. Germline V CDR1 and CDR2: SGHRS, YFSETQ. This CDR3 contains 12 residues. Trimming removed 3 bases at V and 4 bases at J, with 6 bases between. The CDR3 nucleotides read TGCGCCAGCAGCTCCCCGGCAGATACGCAGTATTTT. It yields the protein CASSSPADTQYF. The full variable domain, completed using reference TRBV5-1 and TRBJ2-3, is KAGVTQTPRYLIKTRGQQVTLSCSPISGHRSVSWYQQTPGQGLQFLFEYFSETQRNKGNFPGRFSGRQFSNSRSEMNVSTLELGDSALYLCASSSPADTQYFGPGTRLTVL.

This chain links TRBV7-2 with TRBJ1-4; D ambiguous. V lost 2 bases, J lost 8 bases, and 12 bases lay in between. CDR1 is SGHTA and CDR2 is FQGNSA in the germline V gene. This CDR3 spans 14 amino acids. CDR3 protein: CASSLSVAREKLFF. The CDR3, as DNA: TGTGCCAGCAGCTTATCCGTCGCCCGGGAAAAACTGTTTTTT.

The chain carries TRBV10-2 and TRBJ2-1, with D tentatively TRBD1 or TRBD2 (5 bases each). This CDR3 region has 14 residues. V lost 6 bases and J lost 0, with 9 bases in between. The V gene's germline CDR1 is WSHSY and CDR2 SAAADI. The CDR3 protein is CASSGTSSYNEQFF. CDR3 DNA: TGCGCCAGCAGCGGGACGAGCTCCTACAATGAGCAGTTCTTC.

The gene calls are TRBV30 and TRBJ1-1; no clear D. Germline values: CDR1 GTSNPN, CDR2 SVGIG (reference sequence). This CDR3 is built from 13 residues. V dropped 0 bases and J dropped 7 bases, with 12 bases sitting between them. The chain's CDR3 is CAWSVRPDYEAFF. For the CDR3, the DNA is TGTGCCTGGAGTGTACGACCTGATTATGAAGCTTTCTTT.

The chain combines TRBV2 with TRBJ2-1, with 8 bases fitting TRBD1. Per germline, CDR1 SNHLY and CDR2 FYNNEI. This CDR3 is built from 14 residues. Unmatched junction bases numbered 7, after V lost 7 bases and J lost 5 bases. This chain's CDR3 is CASTKDRVNNEQFF. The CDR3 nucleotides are TGTGCCAGCACCAAGGACAGGGTAAACAATGAGCAGTTCTTC.

CDR3 amino acids: CASSPGGFAAFF. The CDR3 DNA sequence: TGTGCCAGCAGTCCCGGGGGGTTCGCGGCTTTCTTT. The chain employs TRBV6-5 and TRBJ1-1, with a tentative D call TRBD1 (5 bases). V gave up 5 bases and J gave up 11 bases, with 15 bases separating them. Germline V gives CDR1 MNHEY, CDR2 SVGAGI. This CDR3 spans 12 amino acids.

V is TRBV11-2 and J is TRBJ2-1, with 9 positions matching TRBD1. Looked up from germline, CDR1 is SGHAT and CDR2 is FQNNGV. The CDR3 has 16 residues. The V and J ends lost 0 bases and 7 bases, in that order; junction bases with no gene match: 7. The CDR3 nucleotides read TGTGCCAGCAGCTTAGATTGGATAGGACAGGGGAATGAGCAGTTCTTC. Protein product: CASSLDWIGQGNEQFF.

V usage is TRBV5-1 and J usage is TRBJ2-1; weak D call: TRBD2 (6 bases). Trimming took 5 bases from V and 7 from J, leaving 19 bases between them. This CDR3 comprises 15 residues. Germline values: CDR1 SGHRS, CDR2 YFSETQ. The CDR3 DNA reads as TGCGCCAGCAGTTCCGGGACTCTTCCCGCGAATGAGCAGTTCTTC. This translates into CASSSGTLPANEQFF.

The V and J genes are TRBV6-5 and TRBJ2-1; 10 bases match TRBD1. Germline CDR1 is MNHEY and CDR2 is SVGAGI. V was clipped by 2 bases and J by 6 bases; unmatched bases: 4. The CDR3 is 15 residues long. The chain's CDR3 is CASSYLRDRGNEQFF. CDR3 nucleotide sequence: TGTGCCAGCAGTTACCTCCGGGACAGGGGCAATGAGCAGTTCTTC.

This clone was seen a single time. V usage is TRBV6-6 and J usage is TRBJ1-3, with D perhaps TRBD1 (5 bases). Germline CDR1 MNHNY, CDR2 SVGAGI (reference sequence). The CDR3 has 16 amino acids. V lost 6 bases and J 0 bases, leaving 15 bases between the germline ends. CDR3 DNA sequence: TGTGCCAGCAGCTCGACGACAGCTCGCTCTGGAAACACCATATATTTT. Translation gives CASSSTTARSGNTIYF.

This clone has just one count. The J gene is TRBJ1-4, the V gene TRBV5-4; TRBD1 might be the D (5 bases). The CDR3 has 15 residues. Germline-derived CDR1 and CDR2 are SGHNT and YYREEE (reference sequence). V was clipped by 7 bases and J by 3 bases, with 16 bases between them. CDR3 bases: TGTGCCAGCCAAGTGGGGGGAAAACCTAATGAAAAACTGTTTTTT. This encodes CASQVGGKPNEKLFF.

This CDR3 reads CASSQDRGRNYGYTF. DNA for the CDR3: TGTGCCAGCAGCCAAGACAGGGGTCGTAACTATGGCTACACCTTC. V gene TRBV27 combines with J gene TRBJ1-2; TRBD1 agrees at 8 bases. Unmatched junction bases numbered 7, after V lost 6 bases and J lost 1 base. The CDR3 loop spans 15 amino acids. Per germline, CDR1 MNHEY and CDR2 SMNVEV (reference sequence).

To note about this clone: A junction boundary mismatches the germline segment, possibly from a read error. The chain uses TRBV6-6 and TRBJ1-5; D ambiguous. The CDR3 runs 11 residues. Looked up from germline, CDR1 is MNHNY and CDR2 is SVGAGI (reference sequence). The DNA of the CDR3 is TGTGCCAGCGGGAGCAATCGGCCCCAGCATTTT. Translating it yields CASGSNRPQHF.

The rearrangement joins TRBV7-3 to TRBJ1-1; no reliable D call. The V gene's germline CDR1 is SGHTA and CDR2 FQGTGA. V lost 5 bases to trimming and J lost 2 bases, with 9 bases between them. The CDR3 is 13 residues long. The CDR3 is CASSNGPNTEAFF. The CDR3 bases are TGTGCCAGCAGCAACGGGCCAAACACTGAAGCTTTCTTT.

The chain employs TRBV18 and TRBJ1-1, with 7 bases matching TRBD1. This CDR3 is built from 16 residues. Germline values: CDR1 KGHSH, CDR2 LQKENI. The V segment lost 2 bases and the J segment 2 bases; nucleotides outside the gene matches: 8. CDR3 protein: CASSPSVRQGNTEAFF. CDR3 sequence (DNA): TGTGCCAGCTCACCAAGCGTTAGACAGGGAAACACTGAAGCTTTCTTT.

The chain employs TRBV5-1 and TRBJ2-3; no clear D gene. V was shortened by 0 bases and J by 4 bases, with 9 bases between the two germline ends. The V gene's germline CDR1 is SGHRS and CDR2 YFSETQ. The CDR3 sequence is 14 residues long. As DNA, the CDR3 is TGCGCCAGCAGCTTGGGATCGAGTTCAGATACGCAGTATTTT. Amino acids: CASSLGSSSDTQYF.

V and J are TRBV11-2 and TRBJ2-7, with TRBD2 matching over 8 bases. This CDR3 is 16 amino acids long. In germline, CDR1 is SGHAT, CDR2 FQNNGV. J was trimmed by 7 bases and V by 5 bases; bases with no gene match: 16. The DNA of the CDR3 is TGTGCCAGCAGCCCAGGGGCTAGCGGGTCGCGGGAGGAGCAGTACTTC. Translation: CASSPGASGSREEQYF.

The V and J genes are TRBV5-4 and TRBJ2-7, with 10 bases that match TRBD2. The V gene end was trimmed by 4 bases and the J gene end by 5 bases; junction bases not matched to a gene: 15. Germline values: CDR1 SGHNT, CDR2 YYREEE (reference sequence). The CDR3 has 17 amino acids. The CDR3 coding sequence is TGTGCCAGCAGCCACGCAGCCGGGACTAGCGTATTGGACGAGCAGTACTTC. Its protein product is CASSHAAGTSVLDEQYF.

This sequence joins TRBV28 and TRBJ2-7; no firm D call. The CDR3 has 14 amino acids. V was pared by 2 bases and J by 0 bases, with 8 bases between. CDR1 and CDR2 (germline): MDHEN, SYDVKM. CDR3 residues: CASSLETISYEQYF. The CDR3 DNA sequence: TGTGCCAGCAGTTTAGAGACGATCTCCTACGAGCAGTACTTC.

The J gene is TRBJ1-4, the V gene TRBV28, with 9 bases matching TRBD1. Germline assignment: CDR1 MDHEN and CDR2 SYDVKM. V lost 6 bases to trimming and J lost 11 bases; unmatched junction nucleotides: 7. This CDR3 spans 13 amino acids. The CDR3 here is CASRPTGGAKLFF. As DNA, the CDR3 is TGTGCCAGCAGACCTACAGGGGGCGCCAAACTGTTTTTT.

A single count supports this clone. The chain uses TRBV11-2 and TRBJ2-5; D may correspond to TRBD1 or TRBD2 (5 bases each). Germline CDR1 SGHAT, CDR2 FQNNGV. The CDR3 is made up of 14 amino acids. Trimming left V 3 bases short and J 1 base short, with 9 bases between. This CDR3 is CASSFRGSQETQYF. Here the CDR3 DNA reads TGTGCCAGCAGCTTTCGGGGCAGCCAAGAGACCCAGTACTTC.

The CDR3 reads CASSSQSNTEAFF. DNA for the CDR3: TGTGCCAGCAGCTCACAATCCAACACTGAAGCTTTCTTT. This chain connects TRBV7-3 to TRBJ1-1; D gene unclear. The CDR3 extends over 13 amino acids. The ends were cut back, 4 bases at V and 2 bases at J, with 8 bases in the middle. The germline CDR1 and CDR2 sequences are SGHTA and FQGTGA.

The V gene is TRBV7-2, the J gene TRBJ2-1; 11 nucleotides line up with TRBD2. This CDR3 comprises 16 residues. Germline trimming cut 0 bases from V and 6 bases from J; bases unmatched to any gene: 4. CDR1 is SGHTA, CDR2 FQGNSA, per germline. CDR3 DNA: TGTGCCAGCAGCTTAGCGAGCCTAGCGGGAGGCAATGAGCAGTTCTTC. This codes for CASSLASLAGGNEQFF.

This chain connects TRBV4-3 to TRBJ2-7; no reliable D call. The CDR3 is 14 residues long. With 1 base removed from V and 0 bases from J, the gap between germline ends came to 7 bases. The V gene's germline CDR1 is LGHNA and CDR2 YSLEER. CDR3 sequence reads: CASSQGLFSYEQYF. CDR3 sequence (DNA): TGCGCCAGCAGCCAAGGTCTGTTCTCCTACGAGCAGTACTTC.

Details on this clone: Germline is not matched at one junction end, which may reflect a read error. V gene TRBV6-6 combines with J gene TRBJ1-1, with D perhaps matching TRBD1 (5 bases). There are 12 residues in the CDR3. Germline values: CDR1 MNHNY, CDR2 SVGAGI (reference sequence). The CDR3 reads CASSNSQGAAFF. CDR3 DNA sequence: TGTGCCAGCAGTAACTCGCAGGGCGCGGCTTTCTTT.

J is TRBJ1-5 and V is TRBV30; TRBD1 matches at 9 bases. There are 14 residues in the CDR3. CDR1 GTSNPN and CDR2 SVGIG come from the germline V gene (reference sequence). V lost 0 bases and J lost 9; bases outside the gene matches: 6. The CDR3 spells CAWSVPGQGGPQHF. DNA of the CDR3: TGTGCCTGGAGTGTACCGGGACAGGGAGGGCCCCAGCATTTT.